The next 30 T cell receptor beta chains were all read from a single sample in a study of shared clonotypes between healthy human individuals. Method: immunoSEQ multiplex PCR; TCRdb's copy keeps in-frame clones and lacks some. The sample includes millions of clones, 85% to 95% of them seen just once. Terminally differentiated effector memory CD45RA+ cells were excluded from the naive CD8 cells, which were CD45RO-negative and positively selected for CCR7. Sequencing input: naive CD8+ T cells sorted from blood. The receptor source for this set is a man between 18 and 35 years old in good health.

The V gene is TRBV5-6, the J gene TRBJ1-2, with 9 bases identical to TRBD1. Germline CDR1 SGHDT, CDR2 YYEEEE. The CDR3 spans 14 residues. Germline trimming cut 2 bases from V and 7 bases from J; bases unmatched to any gene: 6. CDR3 DNA sequence: TGTGCCAGCAGCTTTTCGGGACAGGGACCTGGCTACACCTTC. Protein: CASSFSGQGPGYTF.

The chain couples TRBV6-6 to TRBJ2-7, with 8 bases identical to TRBD2. This CDR3 comprises 14 residues. The junction had 7 bases not matched to a gene; V was cut back by 5 bases and J by 4 bases. Germline V gene data show CDR1 as MNHNY and CDR2 as SVGAGI (reference sequence). The CDR3: CASSPAGEGYEQYF. The CDR3 bases are TGTGCCAGCAGTCCAGCGGGAGAGGGTTACGAGCAGTACTTC.

The chain links TRBV19 to TRBJ1-1; D call uncertain. Trimming left V 3 bases short and J 0 bases short, with 8 bases between. Looked up from germline, CDR1 is LNHDA and CDR2 is SQIVND (reference sequence). CDR3 length equals 14 residues. CDR3 sequence (DNA): TGTGCCAGTAGTATCCGGGTGGTGAACACTGAAGCTTTCTTT. Its translation: CASSIRVVNTEAFF.

This sequence joins TRBV5-6 and TRBJ2-5; perhaps TRBD2 as D (5 bases). Trimming shortened V by 3 bases and J by 5 bases, and 17 bases separated the two germline ends. This CDR3 has 15 residues. Germline values: CDR1 SGHDT, CDR2 YYEEEE. The CDR3 region is CASSSDGGLMETQYF. CDR3 nucleotides: TGTGCCAGCAGCTCGGACGGCGGGCTGATGGAGACCCAGTACTTC.

The chain is built from TRBV15 and TRBJ2-7, with 7 bases identical to TRBD1. The CDR3 extends over 13 amino acids. V trimming: 5 bases; J trimming: 3 bases; junction bases outside the gene matches: 4. Germline V gene sequence: CDR1 LNHNV, CDR2 YYDKDF (reference sequence). CDR3 coding DNA: TGTGCCACCAGCCCTGACAGGGACTACGAGCAGTACTTC. Its protein is CATSPDRDYEQYF.

In this sample, this clone turned up a few times. The chain couples TRBV5-1 to TRBJ2-7; no clear D gene. V was trimmed by 0 bases and J by 5 bases, leaving 24 bases between them. This CDR3 has 18 residues. Germline V CDR1 and CDR2: SGHRS, YFSETQ. The CDR3 reads CASSLGAAYTLGSNEQYF. CDR3 bases: TGCGCCAGCAGCTTGGGGGCAGCGTATACCCTAGGGTCTAACGAGCAGTACTTC.

A note on this clone: This same CDR3 is encoded by further DNA sequences in the sample. The rearrangement uses TRBV6-5 and TRBJ2-7, with D tentatively TRBD1 or TRBD2 (5 bases each). The CDR3 has 13 amino acids. V was clipped by 6 bases and J by 2 bases, with 11 bases between them. The germline gives CDR1 MNHEY, CDR2 SVGAGI. CDR3 in DNA: TGTGCCAGCAGCCCCGGGGCCACCTACGAGCAGTACTTC. Its protein product is CASSPGATYEQYF.

The gene calls are TRBV6-6 and TRBJ2-7, with 8 nucleotides matching TRBD1. Germline V gene data show CDR1 as MNHNY and CDR2 as SVGAGI (reference sequence). CDR3 length equals 14 residues. V gave up 6 bases and J gave up 3 bases; unmatched junction bases: 7. The CDR3 reads CASSPTDRGYEQYF. CDR3 DNA sequence: TGTGCCAGCAGCCCAACAGACAGGGGCTACGAGCAGTACTTC.

The gene calls are TRBV29-1 and TRBJ1-2, with D maybe TRBD1 (5 bases). The CDR3 runs to 13 residues. Germline lookup yields CDR1 SQVTM and CDR2 ANQGSEA. Trimming stripped 3 bases from V and 0 bases from J, with 8 bases between. The CDR3 bases are TGCAGCGTTGAGGGCAGGGCTAACTATGGCTACACCTTC. This encodes CSVEGRANYGYTF.

V gene TRBV27 combines with J gene TRBJ1-1, with 7 positions matching TRBD1. CDR3 length equals 17 residues. Looked up from germline, CDR1 is MNHEY and CDR2 is SMNVEV (reference sequence). V dropped 4 bases and J dropped 0; count of bases not matched to a gene: 11. CDR3 loop: CASSYSRGESVNTEAFF. CDR3 DNA sequence: TGTGCCAGCAGTTACAGCAGGGGGGAATCCGTGAACACTGAAGCTTTCTTT.

V usage is TRBV7-9 and J usage is TRBJ2-7; D may correspond to TRBD1 or TRBD2 (6 bases each). Germline V gives CDR1 SEHNR, CDR2 FQNEAQ (reference sequence). The CDR3 length is 14 residues. Deletions cut 5 bases from V and 8 bases from J, with 19 bases between. The CDR3 DNA sequence: TGTGCCAGCAGCCCCGAGGGGGGCGCGGCTAAGCAGTACTTC. Its protein product is CASSPEGGAAKQYF.

The chain links TRBV29-1 to TRBJ2-2; D is ambiguous. Trimming removed 3 bases from V and 5 bases from J, with 10 bases in between. This CDR3 has 13 residues. CDR1 and CDR2 from the germline V gene are SQVTM and ANQGSEA. The CDR3 region has the DNA TGCAGCGTTGACCCCCTGGGTACCGGGGAGCTGTTTTTT. This codes for CSVDPLGTGELFF.

In this sample, this clone turned up once. The rearrangement joins TRBV4-1 to TRBJ2-5; 14 nucleotides align to TRBD2. The CDR3 runs to 16 residues. The V segment lost 4 bases and the J segment 5 bases; nucleotides outside the gene matches: 6. Germline CDR1 and CDR2: MGHRA and YSYEKL. CDR3 DNA sequence: TGCGCCAGCAGCCGCGGGACTAGCGGGAGTGGCGAGACCCAGTACTTC. This codes for CASSRGTSGSGETQYF.

This chain connects TRBV4-3 to TRBJ2-3; TRBD2 matches 8 bases. V was pared by 0 bases and J by 4 bases, with 6 bases of the junction left unmatched. Per germline, CDR1 LGHNA and CDR2 YSLEER. The CDR3 loop spans 16 amino acids. The CDR3 is CASSQDMAGGPDTQYF. The CDR3 coding sequence is TGCGCCAGCAGCCAAGATATGGCGGGAGGTCCAGATACGCAGTATTTT.

This rearrangement joins TRBV6-1 to TRBJ2-1, with TRBD2 matching 7 bases. The V gene's germline CDR1 is MNHNS and CDR2 SASEGT. This CDR3 has 15 amino acids. V was clipped by 3 bases and J by 6 bases; unmatched bases: 8. The CDR3 DNA is TGTGCCAGCAGTGATCTAGCGGTCCCGGGCAATGAGCAGTTCTTC. Translating gives CASSDLAVPGNEQFF.

This chain connects TRBV7-6 to TRBJ2-7; 7 bases align to TRBD2. This CDR3 region has 15 residues. V lost 4 bases, J lost 5 bases, and 11 bases stayed unmatched. Germline CDR1 and CDR2: SGHVS and FNYEAQ. Here the CDR3 DNA reads TGTGCCAGCAGCTCATCAGCGGGGACCGCTGACGAGCAGTACTTC. Amino acid sequence: CASSSSAGTADEQYF.

The chain combines TRBV5-1 with TRBJ1-3, with unresolved D. Trimming stripped 3 bases from V and 0 bases from J, with 13 bases between. Germline CDR1 is SGHRS and CDR2 is YFSETQ. The CDR3 sequence is 16 residues long. DNA of the CDR3: TGCGCCAGCAGCTGGGAAGGACCCCACTCTGGAAACACCATATATTTT. This codes for CASSWEGPHSGNTIYF.

This clone has a single count. CDR3 amino acids: CASSWGQGDYQPQHF. CDR3 DNA sequence: TGTGCCAGCAGTTGGGGACAGGGGGACTATCAGCCCCAGCATTTT. The gene calls are TRBV6-6 and TRBJ1-5, with 11 positions matching TRBD1. The junction had 4 bases not matched to a gene; V was cut back by 4 bases and J by 5 bases. The CDR3 runs 15 residues. The germline V gene encodes CDR1 MNHNY and CDR2 SVGAGI (reference sequence).

The V gene is TRBV2, the J gene TRBJ2-7; TRBD2 might be the D (6 bases). CDR1 and CDR2 (germline): SNHLY, FYNNEI. The CDR3 consists of 13 residues. Trimming left V 5 bases short and J 4 bases short, with 12 bases between. In DNA form, the CDR3 reads TGTGCCAGCAGTCCATTGGACTATTACGAGCAGTACTTC. It codes for CASSPLDYYEQYF. The complete variable domain, with remaining parts taken from reference TRBV2 and TRBJ2-7, reads EPEVTQTPSHQVTQMGQEVILRCVPISNHLYFYWYRQILGQKVEFLVSFYNNEISEKSEIFDDQFSVERPDGSNFTLKIRSTKLEDSAMYFCASSPLDYYEQYFGPGTRLTVT.

This chain links TRBV7-9 with TRBJ2-7, with 9 bases fitting TRBD1. CDR1 and CDR2 from the germline V gene are SEHNR and FQNEAQ (reference sequence). Trimming cost V 5 bases and J 0 bases; bases outside gene matches: 5. The CDR3 has 15 residues. CDR3: CASSHRDRDSYEQYF. CDR3 sequence (DNA): TGTGCCAGCAGCCACCGGGACAGGGACTCCTACGAGCAGTACTTC.

The V call is TRBV27, the J call TRBJ2-7; no reliable D call. Between the trimmed V and J ends, which lost 0 bases and 0 bases, there was a span of 6 bases. The CDR3 is made up of 14 amino acids. Germline CDR1 is MNHEY and CDR2 is SMNVEV (reference sequence). The CDR3 DNA follows: TGTGCCAGCAGTTTATCCCCAGCCTCCTACGAGCAGTACTTC. It specifies CASSLSPASYEQYF.

The chain joins TRBV5-6 to TRBJ2-7, with 11 bases lining up with TRBD2. J gave up 2 bases and V 4 bases, and 5 bases lay outside the gene matches. The germline V gene encodes CDR1 SGHDT and CDR2 YYEEEE. The CDR3 is 15 amino acids. This CDR3 reads CASSDGTSGPYEQYF. DNA of the CDR3: TGTGCCAGCAGCGACGGGACTAGCGGACCCTACGAGCAGTACTTC.

V gene TRBV11-2 combines with J gene TRBJ2-1; possibly TRBD2 for D (6 bases). This CDR3 has 16 amino acids. Germline CDR1 reads SGHAT; CDR2 reads FQNNGV. V lost 0 bases and J lost 0, with 9 bases in between. CDR3 sequence reads: CASSLEAGYSYNEQFF. CDR3 bases: TGTGCCAGCAGCTTAGAAGCGGGCTACTCCTACAATGAGCAGTTCTTC.

The chain employs TRBV4-3 and TRBJ2-7; tentatively, D is TRBD2 (7 bases). The germline V gene has CDR1 LGHNA and CDR2 YSLEER. Trimming took 1 base from V and 5 from J, leaving 15 bases between them. The CDR3 is 15 amino acids. CDR3 in DNA: TGCGCCAGCAGCCAAGGAGGGGGGGAGATCAACGAGCAGTACTTC. It codes for CASSQGGGEINEQYF.

This clone was seen just once. Here the CDR3 DNA reads TGTGCCAGGGGTCCGACAGGGCTATTCATGAACACTGAAGCTTTCTTT. Protein product: CARGPTGLFMNTEAFF. The V and J genes are TRBV6-8 and TRBJ1-1, with 7 bases matching TRBD1. The germline CDR1 and CDR2 sequences are MNHGY and SAAAGT. The CDR3 is made up of 16 amino acids. V lost 9 bases and J lost 0; bases outside the gene matches: 13.

J is TRBJ1-2 and V is TRBV5-6; D is undetermined. V was shortened by 3 bases and J by 8 bases, with 11 bases between the two germline ends. The length of the CDR3 is 12 residues. Germline V gene lookup returns CDR1 SGHDT and CDR2 YYEEEE. Written as DNA, the CDR3 is TGTGCCAGCAGCTCAACGGGCGGAGGCTACACCTTC. Its translation is CASSSTGGGYTF.

The chain combines TRBV6-5 with TRBJ1-1, with D uncertain. The CDR3 runs to 13 residues. V was cut by 7 bases and J by 1 base, with 10 bases left in between. Germline CDR1 reads MNHEY; CDR2 reads SVGAGI. Written as DNA, the CDR3 is TGTGCCAGCAAGGGAGGAGGGAACACTGAAGCTTTCTTT. This codes for CASKGGGNTEAFF.

The chain couples TRBV6-5 to TRBJ2-1; the D gene is possibly TRBD1 (6 bases). CDR3 size: 15 residues. Trimming took 9 bases from V and 9 from J, leaving 24 bases between them. Germline V gene lookup returns CDR1 MNHEY and CDR2 SVGAGI. The CDR3 DNA is TGTGCCAGGATTTCTGGGACCGCGACAGGTCGTGAGCAGTTCTTC. Translation gives CARISGTATGREQFF.

The V gene is TRBV18, the J gene TRBJ2-3, with D maybe TRBD1 (6 bases). The CDR3 has 15 amino acids. The ends were cut back, 3 bases at V and 5 bases at J, with 15 bases in the middle. Germline CDR1 reads KGHSH; CDR2 reads LQKENI. This CDR3 reads CASSPRDTRGDTQYF. CDR3 coding DNA: TGTGCCAGCTCACCGAGGGACACTAGAGGAGATACGCAGTATTTT.

The genes are TRBV7-2 and TRBJ1-1, with D tentatively TRBD1 (5 bases). The CDR3 totals 16 residues. The germline gives CDR1 SGHTA, CDR2 FQGNSA. Trimming cost V 5 bases and J 5 bases, with 21 bases left between them. In nucleotides, the CDR3 is TGTGCCAGCAGCCCAGGGACCGCTCCGAGGGTAACTGAAGCTTTCTTT. This sequence encodes CASSPGTAPRVTEAFF. The full variable domain, in which reference TRBV7-2 and TRBJ1-1 provide the parts outside the CDR3, is GAGVSQSPSNKVTEKGKDVELRCDPISGHTALYWYRQSLGQGLEFLIYFQGNSAPDKSGLPSDRFSAERTGGSVSTLTIQRTQQEDSAVYLCASSPGTAPRVTEAFFGQGTRLTVV.